These T cell receptor beta chains were read from a single sample in a study of T cells in Graves' hyperthyroidism and ophthalmopathy. TCRdb reprocessed the multiplex PCR reads via MiXCR and lists one record per CDR3 protein. Among around 300,000 distinct CDR3 sequences listed, about 15% were seen once. The sample was blood. The source of these receptors is a woman aged 30 to 39 with Graves' hyperthyroidism. Each CDR3 is given with its conserved first and last residue. The D gene is left open where the match is weak. Clone size appears in some rows only: once, few, many, or a class for an expanded clone.

.	16	once	TRBV4-3	TRBJ2-2	TGCGCCAGCAGCCAAGATCGAAGGTCGGACAGCGTAGGGCTGTTTTTT	CASSQDRRSDSVGLFF
TRBD1	12	few	TRBV29-1	TRBJ1-1	TGCAGCGGGCAGGGGGGGGCCACTGAAGCTTTCTTT	CSGQGGATEAFF
.	13	many	TRBV20-1	TRBJ1-5	TGCAGTGCCGGGGGAGGGGGCAATCAGCCCCAGCATTTT	CSAGGGGNQPQHF
.	13	.	TRBV15	TRBJ1-1	TGTGCCACCAGCAGAGAGGGGGTCTCTGAAGCTTTCTTT	CATSREGVSEAFF
.	15	.	TRBV24-1	TRBJ1-5	TGTGCCACCAGTGGGCGGGGAGGTGGTGATCAGCCCCAGCATTTT	CATSGRGGGDQPQHF
TRBD2	13	.	TRBV2	TRBJ2-7	TGTGCCAGCAGGGAGACTAGCTGGGACGAGCAGTACTTC	CASRETSWDEQYF
TRBD1	16	.	TRBV7-9	TRBJ1-5	TGTGCCAGCAGCTTAGGTCCGACAGGGGACAGTCAGCCCCAGCATTTT	CASSLGPTGDSQPQHF
TRBD1	15	many	TRBV6-1	TRBJ2-2	TGTGCCAGCAGTTCTGGGACAGGGAACACCGGGGAGCTGTTTTTT	CASSSGTGNTGELFF
.	14	few	TRBV15	TRBJ2-1	TGTGCCACCAGCACTTCGGACAGTTACAATGAGCAGTTCTTC	CATSTSDSYNEQFF
.	14	few	TRBV20-1	TRBJ2-2	TGCAGTGCTAGAGATCTAGGTGTTACCGGGGAGCTGTTTTTT	CSARDLGVTGELFF
.	13	.	TRBV27	TRBJ2-1	TGTGCCAGCAGTTTAAGGCGCAGGAATGAGCAGTTCTTC	CASSLRRRNEQFF
.	14	few	TRBV3-1	TRBJ2-7	TGTGCCAGCAGCCAAGATGCGGCCCTAAGGGAGCAGTACTTC	CASSQDAALREQYF
.	18	.	TRBV7-9	TRBJ1-1	TGTGTCAGCAGCTTATCTCGTCCGGCTCGAAGGGAGAACACTGAAGCTTTCTTT	CVSSLSRPARRENTEAFF
TRBD1	15	many	TRBV15	TRBJ1-5	TGTGCCACCAGCAGAATTCGGGACAGCGGTACGCCCCAGCATTTT	CATSRIRDSGTPQHF
.	18	.	TRBV28	TRBJ1-6	TGTGCCAGCAGCGTAGGTTGGTGGATTAGCTCCTATAATTCACCCCTCCACTTT	CASSVGWWISSYNSPLHF
.	13	few	TRBV5-6	TRBJ2-1	TGTGCCAGCAGCTTGCGGGCTTTCAGCGGAGAGTTCTTC	CASSLRAFSGEFF
TRBD2	15	.	TRBV18	TRBJ2-7	TGTGCCAGCTCCCCCGAGTCGGGAGGGCCGACCGAGCAGTACTTC	CASSPESGGPTEQYF
.	13	many	TRBV27	TRBJ1-1	TGTGCCAGCGGCGCAGGGTTTGGCACTGAAGCTTTCTTT	CASGAGFGTEAFF
.	14	many	TRBV2	TRBJ1-4	TGTGCCAGCAGTGAGACAGTCGTTAATGAAAAACTGTTTTTT	CASSETVVNEKLFF
TRBD1	17	few	TRBV28	TRBJ2-5	TGTGCCAGCACTCAGCCTTTACGGACAGGGGTCCAAGAGACCCAGTACTTC	CASTQPLRTGVQETQYF
.	15	many	TRBV7-9	TRBJ2-7	TGTGCCAGCAGCTTAGAAGAAGGGGGCTCCTACGAGCAGTACTTC	CASSLEEGGSYEQYF
.	13	many	TRBV19	TRBJ1-1	TGTGCCGGGTCAGCAACCTTGAACACTGAAGCTTTCTTT	CAGSATLNTEAFF
TRBD2	13	.	TRBV5-4	TRBJ2-1	TGTGCCAGCCGACTAGCGGGACCCAATGAGCAGTTCTTC	CASRLAGPNEQFF
TRBD2	17	.	TRBV7-2	TRBJ2-5	TGTGCCAGCAGCTTAAGGACGAGCGGGAGGGCCGTCGAGACCCAGTACTTC	CASSLRTSGRAVETQYF
TRBD2	16	.	TRBV6-1	TRBJ2-7	TGTGCCAGCAGCCCCGCCCCCGGGACTAGGCGTACAGAGCAGTACTTC	CASSPAPGTRRTEQYF
.	13	.	TRBV24-1	TRBJ1-2	TGTGCCACCAGTGACTCCTGGGAGGCCACGATAACCTTC	CATSDSWEATITF
.	15	.	TRBV7-9	TRBJ2-1	TGTGCCAGCGCCCCGGGCAGTCGCTCCTACAATGAGCAGTTCTTC	CASAPGSRSYNEQFF
.	15	few	TRBV20-1	TRBJ2-5	TGCAGTGCTAGAGAACTGGCGTCCGACCAAGAGACCCAGTACTTC	CSARELASDQETQYF
TRBD1	14	.	TRBV12-3/TRBV12-4	TRBJ2-7	TGTGCCAGCAGTCGACAGGGGATTTTCTACGAGCAGTACTTC	CASSRQGIFYEQYF
TRBD2	15	.	TRBV29-1	TRBJ2-1	TGCAGCGTTGGGCTTAGCGGGAACCAGGCCAATGAGCAGTTCTTC	CSVGLSGNQANEQFF
TRBD2	19	.	TRBV2	TRBJ2-1	TGTGCCAGCAGACGACACAGGACTAGCGGGAGGGCAGCCTACAATGAGCAGTTCTTC	CASRRHRTSGRAAYNEQFF
.	14	many	TRBV27	TRBJ1-1	TGTGCCAGCTTCTTATCCGAGTGGGGCACTGAAGCTTTCTTT	CASFLSEWGTEAFF
.	15	many	TRBV6-1	TRBJ1-6	TGTGCCAGCAGTTACGGGGCAGGGATGGGTTCACCCCTCCACTTT	CASSYGAGMGSPLHF
TRBD1	14	few	TRBV6-1	TRBJ1-1	TGTGCCAGCAGCCTACAGGGGGACAGATATGAAGCTTTCTTT	CASSLQGDRYEAFF
TRBD1	19	many	TRBV28	TRBJ2-3	TGTGCCAGCAGTTCCCTGGGGACCTGGGGGACAGGGTCGGCAGATACGCAGTATTTT	CASSSLGTWGTGSADTQYF
.	12	many	TRBV10-3	TRBJ2-5	TGTGCCATCGGGGCTGGGGGAGAGACCCAGTACTTC	CAIGAGGETQYF
.	11	few	TRBV19	TRBJ2-7	TGTGCCAGTAGGCGTGGACTCGAGCAGTACTTC	CASRRGLEQYF
TRBD2	18	many	TRBV20-1	TRBJ2-5	TGCAGTGCTAGATTCCCACTGGGACTAGCGGGAATCCAAGAGACCCAGTACTTC	CSARFPLGLAGIQETQYF
.	15	few	TRBV10-1	TRBJ2-3	TGCGCCAGCAGTGAGTCCCCTAGCCCCACAGATACGCAGTATTTT	CASSESPSPTDTQYF
TRBD2	16	few	TRBV11-1	TRBJ2-1	TGTGCCAGCAGCTTAGGGGGGACTAGTCTCAGCAGGGAGCAGTTCTTC	CASSLGGTSLSREQFF
.	13	.	TRBV6-1	TRBJ2-1	TGTGCCAGCAGTAGGGCCCCTGAGGGGGAGCAGTTCTTC	CASSRAPEGEQFF
.	15	many	TRBV12-3/TRBV12-4	TRBJ2-4	TGTGCCAGCAGCCCCGAGGGGTACGCCAAAAACATTCAGTACTTC	CASSPEGYAKNIQYF
TRBD1	13	many	TRBV11-2	TRBJ2-2	TGTGCCAGCAGCCAAGACAGGGTAGGGGAGCTGTTTTTT	CASSQDRVGELFF
.	14	many	TRBV10-2	TRBJ2-3	TGCGCCAGCAGGAAGGGGGAATTCCCAGATACGCAGTATTTT	CASRKGEFPDTQYF
TRBD2	14	.	TRBV20-1	TRBJ2-7	TGCAGTGCTGAGGCTGTAGGACTAGCGGCCGAGCAGTACTTC	CSAEAVGLAAEQYF
.	15	many	TRBV7-3	TRBJ2-5	TGTGCCAGCAGCTTAACGTTCGAACGTCAAGAGACCCAGTACTTC	CASSLTFERQETQYF